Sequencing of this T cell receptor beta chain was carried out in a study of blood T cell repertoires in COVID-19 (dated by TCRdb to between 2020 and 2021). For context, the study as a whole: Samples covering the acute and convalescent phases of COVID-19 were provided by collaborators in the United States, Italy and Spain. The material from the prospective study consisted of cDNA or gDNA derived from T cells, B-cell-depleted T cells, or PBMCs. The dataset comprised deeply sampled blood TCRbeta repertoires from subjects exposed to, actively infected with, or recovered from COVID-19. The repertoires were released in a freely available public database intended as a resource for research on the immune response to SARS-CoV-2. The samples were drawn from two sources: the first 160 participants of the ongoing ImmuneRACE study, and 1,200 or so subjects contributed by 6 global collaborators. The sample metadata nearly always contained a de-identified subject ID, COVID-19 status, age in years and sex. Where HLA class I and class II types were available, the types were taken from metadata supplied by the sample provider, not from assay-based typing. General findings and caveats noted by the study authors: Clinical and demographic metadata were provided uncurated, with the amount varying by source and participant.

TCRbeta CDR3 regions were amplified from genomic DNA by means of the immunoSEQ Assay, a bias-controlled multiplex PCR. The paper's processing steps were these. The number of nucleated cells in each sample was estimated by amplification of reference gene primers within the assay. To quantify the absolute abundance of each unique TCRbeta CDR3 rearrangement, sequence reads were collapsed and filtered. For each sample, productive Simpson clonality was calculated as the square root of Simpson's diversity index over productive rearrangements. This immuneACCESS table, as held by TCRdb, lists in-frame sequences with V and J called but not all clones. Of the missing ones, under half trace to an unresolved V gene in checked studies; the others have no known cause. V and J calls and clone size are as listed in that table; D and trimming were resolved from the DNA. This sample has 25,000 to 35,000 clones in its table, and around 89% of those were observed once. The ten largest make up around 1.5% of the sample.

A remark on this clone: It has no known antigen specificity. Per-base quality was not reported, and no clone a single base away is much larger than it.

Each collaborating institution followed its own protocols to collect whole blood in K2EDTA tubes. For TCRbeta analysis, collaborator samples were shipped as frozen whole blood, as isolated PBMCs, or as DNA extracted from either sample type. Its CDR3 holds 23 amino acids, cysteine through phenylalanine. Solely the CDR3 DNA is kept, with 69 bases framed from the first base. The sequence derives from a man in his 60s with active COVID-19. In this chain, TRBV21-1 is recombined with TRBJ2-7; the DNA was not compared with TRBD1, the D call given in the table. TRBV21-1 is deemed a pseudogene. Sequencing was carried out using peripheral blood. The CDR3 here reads CASSKDADLLPSGHKRSSYEQYF. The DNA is TGTGCCAGCAGCAAAGATGCTGATTTGCTGCCCTCGGGACATAAACGGAGCTCCTACGAGCAGTACTTC.